This TCR beta chain derives from a study of metastatic and nonmetastatic thyroid tumors. All patients reached thyroid surgery having received no treatment beforehand. TCRdb re-called the PCR reads with MiXCR. The data show 6,000 or so clones, less than 30% seen once. The receptor comes from a female donor with papillary thyroid cancer or a benign thyroid nodule (not recorded which). Some clones in this sample may be carry-over from other donors' samples. Sequencing was performed on adjacent normal tissue.

The DNA of the CDR3 is TGCGCCAGCAGTTTTAGCGGGAAGAACTACGAGCAGTACTTC. Protein sequence: CASSFSGKNYEQYF. This sequence joins TRBV10-1 and TRBJ2-7; 8 bases are shared with TRBD2. V shed 5 bases, J shed 3 bases, and the junction held 6 bases outside the gene matches. Looked up from germline, CDR1 is WNHNN and CDR2 is SYGVQD (reference sequence). The length of the CDR3 is 14 residues.